Each of the 21 T cell receptor beta chains below was sequenced from the same sample in a study of cytomegalovirus exposure and HLA in healthy donors. PCR involved 60 Vbeta and 13 Jbeta primers. TCRdb's table, derived via immunoSEQ multiplex PCR, lists solely in-frame clones and lacks some. The table has under 110,000 clones, 65% to 80% seen once; the top ten hold 1.5% to 2%. The sample consisted of PBMCs. Every receptor here comes from a woman between 35 and 50 years old in good health and CMV-seronegative.

The chain uses TRBV7-9 and TRBJ2-2, with a possible D match to TRBD2 (6 bases). Trimming shortened V by 0 bases and J by 4 bases, and 9 bases separated the two germline ends. The V gene's germline CDR1 is SEHNR and CDR2 FQNEAQ (reference sequence). The CDR3 is 15 residues long. The CDR3 coding sequence is TGTGCCAGCAGCTTAGCGGGGGGATCCACCGGGGAGCTGTTTTTT. As protein: CASSLAGGSTGELFF. The complete variable domain, with remaining parts taken from reference TRBV7-9 and TRBJ2-2, reads DTGVSQNPRHKITKRGQNVTFRCDPISEHNRLYWYRQTLGQGPEFLTYFQNEAQLEKSRLLSDRFSAERPKGSFSTLEIQRTEQGDSAMYLCASSLAGGSTGELFFGEGSRLTVL.

J is TRBJ2-7 and V is TRBV19, with D maybe TRBD1 (5 bases). The V gene's germline CDR1 is LNHDA and CDR2 SQIVND (reference sequence). Between the trimmed V and J ends, which lost 1 base and 2 bases, there was a span of 9 bases. The CDR3 is 14 residues long. The CDR3 sequence: CASSIVDNAYEQYF. In nucleotides, the CDR3 is TGTGCCAGTAGTATAGTGGACAACGCCTACGAGCAGTACTTC.

The chain recombines TRBV14 with TRBJ1-4; 8 positions agree with TRBD1. J lost 6 bases, V lost 7 bases, and 4 bases had no gene match. The germline V gene encodes CDR1 SGHDN and CDR2 FVKESK. The CDR3 is 13 residues long. Here the CDR3 DNA reads TGTGCCAGCAACAGGGGGATTTATGAAAAACTGTTTTTT. Translated, it gives CASNRGIYEKLFF.

The chain employs TRBV7-9 and TRBJ2-7; a possible D gene is TRBD1 (5 bases). With 4 bases removed from V and 2 bases from J, the gap between germline ends came to 18 bases. CDR1 is SEHNR and CDR2 is FQNEAQ in the germline V gene (reference sequence). This CDR3 spans 16 amino acids. CDR3 protein: CASSSSRGLLTYEQYF. The CDR3, as DNA: TGTGCCAGCAGCTCGTCAAGGGGTCTTCTCACCTACGAGCAGTACTTC.

The chain combines TRBV27 with TRBJ2-2; D uncertain. Germline CDR1 is MNHEY and CDR2 is SMNVEV (reference sequence). This CDR3 has 13 amino acids. V lost 4 bases to trimming and J lost 3 bases, with 6 bases between them. The CDR3 here is CASSSQYTGELFF. The CDR3 DNA sequence: TGTGCCAGCAGTTCTCAGTACACCGGGGAGCTGTTTTTT.

V and J are TRBV21-1 and TRBJ1-5; the table's D call of TRBD1 was not tested on the DNA. TRBV21-1 is tagged as a pseudogene. The CDR3 is 17 residues long. The CDR3 sequence: CASSSLWTVYSNQPQHF. CDR3 coding DNA: TGTGCCAGCAGCTCCCTGTGGACAGTTTATAGCAATCAGCCCCAGCATTTT.

This sequence joins TRBV19 and TRBJ2-2; D uncertain. Looked up from germline, CDR1 is LNHDA and CDR2 is SQIVND (reference sequence). Trimming left V 6 bases short and J 4 bases short, with 9 bases between. This CDR3 comprises 13 residues. The CDR3 bases are TGTGCCAGTAGGCTAGACGGCACCGGGGAGCTGTTTTTT. It translates to CASRLDGTGELFF. Using reference TRBV19 and TRBJ2-2 for the parts outside the CDR3, the full variable domain is DGGITQSPKYLFRKEGQNVTLSCEQNLNHDAMYWYRQDPGQGLRLIYYSQIVNDFQKGDIAEGYSVSREKKESFPLTVTSAQKNPTAFYLCASRLDGTGELFFGEGSRLTVL.

V is TRBV2 and J is TRBJ2-3; 12 bases fit TRBD2. Germline CDR1 and CDR2: SNHLY and FYNNEI. After removal of 8 bases from V and 3 bases from J, the junction contained 3 bases not matched to a gene. The CDR3 has 14 residues. The CDR3 is CASQTSGSTDTQYF. The DNA of the CDR3 is TGTGCCAGCCAGACTAGCGGGAGTACAGATACGCAGTATTTT.

The CDR3 is CASSQRPRDTIYF. The DNA for the CDR3 is TGCGCCAGCAGCCAGAGACCGAGGGACACCATATATTTT. V is TRBV4-3 and J is TRBJ1-3; D gene unclear. Germline CDR1 LGHNA, CDR2 YSLEER. Trimming shortened V by 3 bases and J by 8 bases, and 11 bases separated the two germline ends. The CDR3 extends over 13 amino acids.

The CDR3 DNA is TGCGCCAGCAGCTTAGAATCCAACCTAACGCCGCAGTTCTTC. This translates into CASSLESNLTPQFF. The chain couples TRBV5-1 to TRBJ2-1; no reliable D call. The CDR3 contains 14 residues. CDR1 is SGHRS, CDR2 YFSETQ, per germline. V was trimmed by 2 bases and J by 12 bases, leaving 18 bases between them.

V usage is TRBV9 and J usage is TRBJ2-7; D possibly corresponds to TRBD1 (6 bases). The CDR3 covers 14 residues. In germline, CDR1 is SGDLS, CDR2 YYNGEE. V lost 3 bases, J lost 0 bases, and 10 bases lay in between. The CDR3 DNA reads as TGTGCCAGCAGCGGCCAGGACAGCTCCTACGAGCAGTACTTC. Its translation is CASSGQDSSYEQYF.

The V gene is TRBV2, the J gene TRBJ2-3; D is undetermined. Trimming cost V 7 bases and J 2 bases, with 10 bases left between them. In germline, CDR1 is SNHLY, CDR2 FYNNEI. This CDR3 region has 13 residues. CDR3 coding DNA: TGTGCCAGCAAGCAAGAGGTCACAGATACGCAGTATTTT. Translation gives CASKQEVTDTQYF.

The chain couples TRBV7-2 to TRBJ2-6; D unresolved. V lost 2 bases to trimming and J lost 3 bases, with 8 bases between them. Looked up from germline, CDR1 is SGHTA and CDR2 is FQGNSA. The length of the CDR3 is 15 residues. The CDR3, as DNA: TGTGCCAGCAGCTTAAGTACGGGTGGGGCCAACGTCCTGACTTTC. Encoded protein: CASSLSTGGANVLTF.

The rearrangement joins TRBV11-2 to TRBJ2-1, with 10 positions matching TRBD2. Trimming cost V 2 bases and J 5 bases; bases outside gene matches: 6. This CDR3 spans 16 amino acids. CDR1 is SGHAT and CDR2 is FQNNGV in the germline V gene. CDR3 DNA: TGTGCCAGCAGCTTAATTCGGACTAGCGGACACAATGAGCAGTTCTTC. It codes for CASSLIRTSGHNEQFF.

V is TRBV28 and J is TRBJ1-5, with 9 bases matching TRBD1. There are 16 residues in the CDR3. Germline-derived CDR1 and CDR2 are MDHEN and SYDVKM. The V and J ends lost 6 bases and 4 bases, in that order; junction bases with no gene match: 10. In DNA, the CDR3 is TGTGCCAGCAGGCACCAGGGACAGGGAACTAATCAGCCCCAGCATTTT. The encoded protein is CASRHQGQGTNQPQHF.

This clone was recorded a few times. The CDR3, as DNA: TGTGCCAGCAGCGAGACAGGATTCGTTCACAATGAGCAGTTCTTC. Protein: CASSETGFVHNEQFF. The V call is TRBV9, the J call TRBJ2-1; possible D gene TRBD1, 6 bases. V was shortened by 3 bases and J by 5 bases, with 15 bases between the two germline ends. CDR3 size: 15 residues. Germline CDR1 SGDLS, CDR2 YYNGEE.

This clone was seen a few times. The chain has TRBV7-8 and TRBJ2-1; 9 nucleotides align to TRBD2. J gave up 5 bases and V 3 bases, and 5 bases lay outside the gene matches. Germline lookup yields CDR1 SGHVS and CDR2 FQNEAQ. The length of the CDR3 is 15 residues. In DNA form, the CDR3 reads TGTGCCAGCAGCTTTAGCGGGGGTTACAACAATGAGCAGTTCTTC. This sequence encodes CASSFSGGYNNEQFF. Filled out from reference TRBV7-8 and TRBJ2-1, the complete variable domain reads GAGVSQSPRYKVAKRGQDVALRCDPISGHVSLFWYQQALGQGPEFLTYFQNEAQLDKSGLPSDRFFAERPEGSVSTLKIQRTQQEDSAVYLCASSFSGGYNNEQFFGPGTRLTVL.

This sequence joins TRBV15 and TRBJ2-5; TRBD2 aligns across 9 bases. V lost 0 bases to trimming and J lost 4 bases; unmatched junction nucleotides: 9. Germline CDR1 reads LNHNV; CDR2 reads YYDKDF (reference sequence). The CDR3 sequence is 17 residues long. The CDR3 here is CATSRDSWREGVETQYF. CDR3 sequence (DNA): TGTGCCACCAGCAGAGATTCCTGGCGGGAGGGCGTAGAGACCCAGTACTTC.

This clone was detected a few times. J is TRBJ2-1 and V is TRBV5-1, with 7 bases lining up with TRBD1. Germline V CDR1 and CDR2: SGHRS, YFSETQ. This CDR3 comprises 14 residues. J was trimmed by 9 bases and V by 3 bases; bases with no gene match: 9. The CDR3 sequence: CASSSWTGPGEQFF. The CDR3 region has the DNA TGCGCCAGCAGCTCTTGGACAGGCCCAGGTGAGCAGTTCTTC.

The chain is built from TRBV4-3 and TRBJ2-7, with 7 nucleotides matching TRBD1. Germline assignment: CDR1 LGHNA and CDR2 YSLEER. V lost 4 bases to trimming and J lost 0 bases; unmatched junction nucleotides: 6. This CDR3 contains 15 residues. Here the CDR3 reads CASSRSTGLSYEQYF. CDR3 in DNA: TGCGCCAGCAGCCGATCGACAGGGCTCTCCTACGAGCAGTACTTC.

The rearrangement links TRBV5-1 to TRBJ2-7, with D tentatively TRBD1 (6 bases). The CDR3 runs 13 residues. Germline CDR1 reads SGHRS; CDR2 reads YFSETQ. Trimming took 3 bases from V and 2 from J, leaving 9 bases between them. The CDR3 region has the DNA TGCGCCAGCAGCTGGGACACCCCCTACGAGCAGTACTTC. This gives the protein CASSWDTPYEQYF.